The 32 T cell receptor beta chains given below trace back to one sample, sequenced in a study of blood T cells in healthy people across ages (dated by TCRdb to the mid-2010s). The library was obtained by 5' RACE. A second PCR of roughly 7 to 11 cycles was performed with a sample-barcoded 5' primer and a J-beta primer mix. TCRdb itself trimmed the public reads at Q25 with fastp, ran MiXCR and retained productive beta chains. Under each unique CDR3 protein, matching rows form one entry showing the most common genes and DNA. The sample table shows some 1.8 million distinct CDR3 sequences, and approximately 39% are seen once. The top ten clonotypes cover under 30% of the sample. Sequenced material: blood. Source of these receptors: a human donor in good health.

The rearrangement uses TRBV2 and TRBJ2-5; D is ambiguous. This CDR3 has 14 amino acids. V was clipped by 7 bases and J by 0 bases, with 12 bases between them. Germline-derived CDR1 and CDR2 are SNHLY and FYNNEI. CDR3 in DNA: TGTGCCAGCAAACCGTCATCATACCAAGAGACCCAGTACTTC. Translated: CASKPSSYQETQYF. Combining the CDR3 with reference TRBV2 and TRBJ2-5 gives the whole variable domain EPEVTQTPSHQVTQMGQEVILRCVPISNHLYFYWYRQILGQKVEFLVSFYNNEISEKSEIFDDQFSVERPDGSNFTLKIRSTKLEDSAMYFCASKPSSYQETQYFGPGTRLLVL.

A word on this clonotype: A much more abundant neighbour one base away suggests this may be a read error. The gene calls are TRBV2 and TRBJ2-5; D is uncertain. The germline V and J ends were trimmed by 5 bases and 7 bases, with 11 bases remaining between them. Germline V gene data show CDR1 as SNHLY and CDR2 as FYNNEI. CDR3 length: 12 amino acids. CDR3 in amino acids: CASSSLGATQYF. DNA of the CDR3: TGTGCCAGCAGTAGCCTAGGAGCGACCCAGTACTTC.

This clonotype was observed a handful of times. The chain combines TRBV7-9 with TRBJ2-1, with 14 bases matching TRBD2. Germline V CDR1 and CDR2: SEHNR, FQNEAQ (reference sequence). V was pared by 5 bases and J by 2 bases, with 14 bases of the junction left unmatched. CDR3 size: 20 residues. As DNA, the CDR3 is TGTGCCAGCAGCCATACGCGGGGACTAGCGGGGGCCCTTACCTACAATGAGCAGTTCTTC. Protein product: CASSHTRGLAGALTYNEQFF.

V and J are TRBV6-6 and TRBJ2-5, with D maybe TRBD2 (5 bases). Germline assignment: CDR1 MNHNY and CDR2 SVGAGI (reference sequence). The CDR3 runs to 13 residues. V was pared by 2 bases and J by 5 bases, with 9 bases between. The CDR3 region has the DNA TGTGCCAGCAGTTACCCCGGGGAGGAGACCCAGTACTTC. It codes for CASSYPGEETQYF.

This chain joins TRBV7-9 and TRBJ2-7; D remains ambiguous. CDR3 length: 12 amino acids. Germline lookup yields CDR1 SEHNR and CDR2 FQNEAQ (reference sequence). The V and J ends lost 5 bases and 2 bases respectively, with 7 bases between them. The DNA for the CDR3 is TGTGCCAGCAGCCGAAATCCCTACGAGCAGTACTTC. It is translated as CASSRNPYEQYF.

This clonotype turned up a few times. The chain joins TRBV28 to TRBJ1-2, with no clear D. Germline values: CDR1 MDHEN, CDR2 SYDVKM. CDR3 size: 12 residues. V was pared by 5 bases and J by 2 bases, with 6 bases between. The CDR3 coding sequence is TGTGCCAGCAGTGGGGAAAACTATGGCTACACCTTC. It is translated as CASSGENYGYTF.

The chain has TRBV7-2 and TRBJ1-3; TRBD1 might be the D (6 bases). The length of the CDR3 is 16 residues. Trimming removed 5 bases at V and 2 bases at J, with 16 bases between. In germline, CDR1 is SGHTA, CDR2 FQGNSA. The CDR3 nucleotides read TGTGCCAGCAGCATTGGACAGACGGGGGCTGGAAACACCATATATTTT. It codes for CASSIGQTGAGNTIYF.

This chain uses TRBV23-1 with TRBJ2-7, with D possibly TRBD1 on 5 matching bases. TRBV23-1 is sorted into the ORF group, with uncertain function. The CDR3 spans 14 residues. The V gene lost 2 bases and the J gene lost 3 bases, with 11 bases spanning the gap. The CDR3 protein is CASSQLTGCYEQYF. In DNA, the CDR3 is TGCGCCAGCAGTCAACTAACAGGCTGCTACGAGCAGTACTTC.

The CDR3 sequence: CASSLKGLAADYSTDTQYF. As DNA, the CDR3 is TGTGCCAGCAGCTTAAAAGGACTAGCGGCGGACTACAGCACAGATACGCAGTATTTT. This sequence joins TRBV7-3 and TRBJ2-3, with 10 bases fitting TRBD2. CDR1 SGHTA and CDR2 FQGTGA come from the germline V gene. J lost 0 bases, V lost 1 base, and 10 bases had no gene match. The CDR3 is made up of 19 amino acids.

The chain recombines TRBV29-1 with TRBJ1-2; 8 bases agree with TRBD1. The CDR3 is 14 residues long. Germline trimming cut 4 bases from V and 7 bases from J; bases unmatched to any gene: 11. Germline loops: CDR1 SQVTM, CDR2 ANQGSEA. DNA of the CDR3: TGCAGCGTTGTTAGAGAGGACAGGGAGGGTGGCTACACCTTC. The encoded protein is CSVVREDREGGYTF.

The chain is built from TRBV28 and TRBJ1-4, with D perhaps matching TRBD1 (5 bases). Per germline, CDR1 MDHEN and CDR2 SYDVKM. CDR3 size: 15 residues. V lost 3 bases to trimming and J lost 7 bases, with 15 bases between them. The CDR3: CASSFPSGISEKLFF. CDR3 in DNA: TGTGCCAGCAGTTTTCCCTCAGGGATTAGTGAAAAACTGTTTTTT. Based on the CDR3 plus reference TRBV28 and TRBJ1-4, the full variable domain is DVKVTQSSRYLVKRTGEKVFLECVQDMDHENMFWYRQDPGLGLRLIYFSYDVKMKEKGDIPEGYSVSREKKERFSLILESASTNQTSMYLCASSFPSGISEKLFFGSGTQLSVL.

The chain combines TRBV28 with TRBJ2-4, with 8 bases lining up with TRBD2. Germline V gene data show CDR1 as MDHEN and CDR2 as SYDVKM. The CDR3 has 16 amino acids. Trimming cost V 2 bases and J 2 bases; bases outside gene matches: 5. The CDR3 sequence: CASSLEAGGSKNIQYF. CDR3 sequence (DNA): TGTGCCAGCAGTTTAGAGGCGGGGGGATCCAAAAACATTCAGTACTTC.

The chain combines TRBV29-1 with TRBJ2-7; D tentatively fits TRBD1 or TRBD2 (6 bases each). Germline assignment: CDR1 SQVTM and CDR2 ANQGSEA. V was shortened by 4 bases and J by 2 bases, with 12 bases between the two germline ends. The CDR3 consists of 13 residues. The CDR3 nucleotides read TGCAGCGTTGGATGGAGGGGGGCCTACGAGCAGTACTTC. Translation gives CSVGWRGAYEQYF.

This rearrangement joins TRBV9 to TRBJ1-2, with D perhaps matching TRBD1 (5 bases). Germline CDR1 SGDLS, CDR2 YYNGEE. V shed 0 bases and J shed 8 bases, with 14 bases lying between them. CDR3 length: 14 residues. The DNA for the CDR3 is TGTGCCAGCAGCGTAGATTCGGGAGGGGAAGGCTACACCTTC. Translated: CASSVDSGGEGYTF.

The chain is built from TRBV3-1 and TRBJ2-5; either TRBD1 or TRBD2 may fit D (5 bases each). CDR1 and CDR2 (germline): LGHDT, YNNKEL (reference sequence). V was clipped by 0 bases and J by 0 bases, with 14 bases between them. The CDR3 is 17 amino acids. The CDR3 DNA reads as TGTGCCAGCAGCCAAGATCATCTGGGGACCAACCAAGAGACCCAGTACTTC. Translated: CASSQDHLGTNQETQYF.

This chain uses TRBV4-3 with TRBJ1-1, with D tentatively TRBD1 (5 bases). This CDR3 contains 16 residues. Trimming cost V 1 base and J 11 bases, with 23 bases left between them. From germline, CDR1 is LGHNA and CDR2 YSLEER. This CDR3 reads CASSQVPVSQDGAAFF. CDR3 sequence (DNA): TGCGCCAGCAGCCAAGTACCAGTTTCGCAAGACGGGGCGGCTTTCTTT.

The chain carries TRBV6-1 and TRBJ1-4; D gene uncertain. Trimming removed 4 bases at V and 8 bases at J, with 5 bases between. Germline loops: CDR1 MNHNS, CDR2 SASEGT. The CDR3 spans 11 residues. CDR3 DNA sequence: TGTGCCAGCAGTGCTTTGGAAAAACTGTTTTTT. Protein product: CASSALEKLFF.

This clonotype was counted between two and nine times. The chain couples TRBV5-6 to TRBJ2-5; 10 bases map to TRBD2. Germline V gene sequence: CDR1 SGHDT, CDR2 YYEEEE. With V trimmed by 2 bases and J by 11 bases, 15 bases remained unmatched. The length of the CDR3 is 16 residues. The DNA of the CDR3 is TGTGCCAGCAGCTTAGGGCTAGCGGGGGCCAGCAGCGGGCAGTACTTC. Residues: CASSLGLAGASSGQYF.

The genes are TRBV6-5 and TRBJ1-1; the D gene is possibly TRBD1 (6 bases). CDR1 and CDR2 (germline): MNHEY, SVGAGI. Trimming took 5 bases from V and 3 from J, leaving 19 bases between them. This CDR3 region has 16 residues. Written as DNA, the CDR3 is TGTGCCAGCAGTGTACAGGGATTTTGGGGGGACACTGAAGCTTTCTTT. This codes for CASSVQGFWGDTEAFF.

The gene calls are TRBV18 and TRBJ2-2; weak D call: TRBD1 (6 bases). The CDR3 loop spans 15 amino acids. Germline-derived CDR1 and CDR2 are KGHSH and LQKENI. The V end lost 3 bases, the J end lost 1 base, and 9 bases lay between the germline ends. This CDR3 is CASSPLTGNTGELFF. As DNA, the CDR3 is TGTGCCAGCTCACCGCTGACAGGGAACACCGGGGAGCTGTTTTTT. Complete variable domain (other parts from reference TRBV18 and TRBJ2-2): NAGVMQNPRHLVRRRGQEARLRCSPMKGHSHVYWYRQLPEEGLKFMVYLQKENIIDESGMPKERFSAEFPKEGPSILRIQQVVRGDSAAYFCASSPLTGNTGELFFGEGSRLTVL.

This clonotype was counted only a few times. The chain employs TRBV4-3 and TRBJ2-7; no definite D call. V lost 5 bases and J lost 5, with 19 bases in between. Germline-derived CDR1 and CDR2 are LGHNA and YSLEER. The CDR3 consists of 15 residues. The CDR3 sequence: CASSAAHAGKDEQYF. The CDR3 region has the DNA TGCGCCAGCAGCGCCGCTCACGCAGGTAAAGACGAGCAGTACTTC.

This clonotype has just a few counts. This chain uses TRBV12-3 or TRBV12-4 with TRBJ1-4; D is unclear. V lost 5 bases and J 8 bases, leaving 12 bases between the germline ends. This CDR3 spans 13 amino acids. The CDR3 DNA reads TGTGCCAGCAGTCCCCGGGGTTGGGAAAAACTGTTTTTT. Translating gives CASSPRGWEKLFF.

There are a few counts of this clonotype. This chain joins TRBV11-3 and TRBJ2-3, with D possibly being TRBD1 (6 bases). The CDR3 spans 15 residues. CDR1 is SGHNT, CDR2 YENEEA, per germline. The V end lost 3 bases, the J end lost 5 bases, and 15 bases lay between the germline ends. The CDR3 region has the DNA TGTGCCAGCAGCTTTGATTCAGGGGATGGAGATACGCAGTATTTT. Protein product: CASSFDSGDGDTQYF. Together with reference TRBV11-3 and TRBJ2-3, the CDR3 gives the full variable domain: EAGVVQSPRYKIIEKKQPVAFWCNPISGHNTLYWYLQNLGQGPELLIRYENEEAVDDSQLPKDRFSAERLKGVDSTLKIQPAELGDSAVYLCASSFDSGDGDTQYFGPGTRLTVL.

The CDR3: CASSQETGPNYGYTF. Written as DNA, the CDR3 is TGTGCCAGCAGCCAAGAGACAGGCCCTAACTATGGCTACACCTTC. The chain recombines TRBV4-2 with TRBJ1-2; tentative D call: TRBD1 (6 bases). This CDR3 spans 15 amino acids. Trimming stripped 0 bases from V and 0 bases from J, with 8 bases between. Germline CDR1 and CDR2: LGHNA and YNFKEQ.

The chain carries TRBV29-1 and TRBJ2-5, with TRBD2 matching over 10 bases. CDR1 SQVTM and CDR2 ANQGSEA come from the germline V gene. V dropped 7 bases and J dropped 2; count of bases not matched to a gene: 4. The CDR3 extends over 13 amino acids. The CDR3 nucleotides read TGCAGCGGATCAGCGGGGGGGCAAGAGACCCAGTACTTC. The encoded protein is CSGSAGGQETQYF.

The chain uses TRBV3-1 and TRBJ1-2; 8 positions agree with TRBD1. The CDR3 extends over 15 amino acids. V was pared by 2 bases and J by 3 bases, with 5 bases of the junction left unmatched. Looked up from germline, CDR1 is LGHDT and CDR2 is YNNKEL (reference sequence). CDR3 DNA sequence: TGTGCCAGCAGCCAATCTCCGGACAGGGACTATGGCTACACCTTC. Its protein is CASSQSPDRDYGYTF. Looking up the rest from reference TRBV3-1 and TRBJ1-2 gives the full variable domain: DTAVSQTPKYLVTQMGNDKSIKCEQNLGHDTMYWYKQDSKKFLKIMFSYNNKELIINETVPNRFSPKSPDKAHLNLHINSLELGDSAVYFCASSQSPDRDYGYTFGSGTRLTVV.

This clonotype was observed a few times. The chain recombines TRBV20-1 with TRBJ1-1; D not certain. In germline, CDR1 is DFQATT, CDR2 SNEGSKA (reference sequence). This CDR3 has 13 residues. The ends were cut back, 5 bases at V and 3 bases at J, with 13 bases in the middle. The CDR3: CSAEGHQYTEAFF. For the CDR3, the DNA is TGCAGTGCTGAGGGCCATCAGTACACTGAAGCTTTCTTT.

This clonotype was seen a few times. The chain uses TRBV5-1 and TRBJ1-2, with TRBD1 identical over 8 bases. V trimming: 3 bases; J trimming: 4 bases; junction bases outside the gene matches: 11. The CDR3 consists of 16 residues. Germline V lookup: CDR1 SGHRS, CDR2 YFSETQ. The CDR3 spells CASSWSGQGAIYGYTF. As DNA, the CDR3 is TGCGCCAGCAGCTGGAGCGGACAGGGTGCGATCTATGGCTACACCTTC.

The chain carries TRBV28 and TRBJ1-2; D might be TRBD1 (5 bases). Deletions cut 4 bases from V and 4 bases from J, with 19 bases between. CDR1 and CDR2 (germline): MDHEN, SYDVKM. This CDR3 comprises 16 residues. CDR3 in DNA: TGTGCCAGCAGTTCATATTGGGAGGACAAAAGCTATGGCTACACCTTC. Translation gives CASSSYWEDKSYGYTF.

This clonotype appeared a few times. The rearrangement joins TRBV11-2 to TRBJ1-2, with D possibly matching TRBD1 (5 bases). The germline gives CDR1 SGHAT, CDR2 FQNNGV. V was cut by 3 bases and J by 7 bases, with 12 bases left in between. The CDR3 has 13 residues. Written as DNA, the CDR3 is TGTGCCAGCAGCTTGGGGTGGGACTCTGGCTACACCTTC. Translation: CASSLGWDSGYTF.

The gene calls are TRBV20-1 and TRBJ2-7; 11 nucleotides align to TRBD2. Germline V gene sequence: CDR1 DFQATT, CDR2 SNEGSKA (reference sequence). The trim removed 5 bases at V and 2 bases at J, leaving 2 bases unmatched. The CDR3 extends over 13 amino acids. CDR3 DNA sequence: TGCAGTGCTGTGACTAGCGGGGCCTACGAGCAGTACTTC. Protein product: CSAVTSGAYEQYF.

The chain uses TRBV18 and TRBJ2-5, with D unresolved. Trimming took 3 bases from V and 2 from J, leaving 10 bases between them. Germline V gene sequence: CDR1 KGHSH, CDR2 LQKENI. The CDR3 has 14 residues. This chain's CDR3 is CASSPAFGQETQYF. The CDR3 DNA reads TGTGCCAGCTCACCTGCGTTTGGTCAAGAGACCCAGTACTTC.